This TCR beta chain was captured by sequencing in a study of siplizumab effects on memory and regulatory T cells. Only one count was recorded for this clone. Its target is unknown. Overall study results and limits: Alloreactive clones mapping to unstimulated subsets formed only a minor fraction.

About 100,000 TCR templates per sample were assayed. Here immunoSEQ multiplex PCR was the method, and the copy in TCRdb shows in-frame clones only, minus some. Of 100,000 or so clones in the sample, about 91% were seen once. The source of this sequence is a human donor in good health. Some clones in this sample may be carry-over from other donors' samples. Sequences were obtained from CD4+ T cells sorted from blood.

This CDR3 reads CAVRTSGSADTQYF. Written as DNA, the CDR3 is TGTGCCGTAAGGACTAGCGGGAGTGCAGATACGCAGTATTTT. The rearrangement links TRBV7-9 to TRBJ2-3; 13 positions agree with TRBD2. The V segment lost 11 bases and the J segment 4 bases; nucleotides outside the gene matches: 6. Germline loops: CDR1 SEHNR, CDR2 FQNEAQ (reference sequence). The CDR3 length is 14 residues.